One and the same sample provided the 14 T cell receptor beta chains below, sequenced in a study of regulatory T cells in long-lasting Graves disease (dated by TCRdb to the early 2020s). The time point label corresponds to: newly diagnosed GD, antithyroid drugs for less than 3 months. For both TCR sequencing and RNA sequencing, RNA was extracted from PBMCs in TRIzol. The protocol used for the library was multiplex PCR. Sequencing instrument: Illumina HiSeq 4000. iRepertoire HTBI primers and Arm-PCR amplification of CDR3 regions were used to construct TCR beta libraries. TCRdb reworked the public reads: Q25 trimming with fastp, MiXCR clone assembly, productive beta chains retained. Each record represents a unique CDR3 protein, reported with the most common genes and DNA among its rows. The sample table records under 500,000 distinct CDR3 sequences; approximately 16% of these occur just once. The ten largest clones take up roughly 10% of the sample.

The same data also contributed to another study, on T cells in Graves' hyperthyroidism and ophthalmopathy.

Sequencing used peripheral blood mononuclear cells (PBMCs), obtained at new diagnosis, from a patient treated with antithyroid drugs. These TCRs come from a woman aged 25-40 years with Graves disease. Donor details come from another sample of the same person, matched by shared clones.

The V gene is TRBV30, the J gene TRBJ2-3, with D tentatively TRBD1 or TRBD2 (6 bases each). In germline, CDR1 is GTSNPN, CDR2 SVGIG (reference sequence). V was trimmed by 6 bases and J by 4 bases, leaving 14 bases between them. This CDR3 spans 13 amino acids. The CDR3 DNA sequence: TGTGCCTGCCCCTTGGGGGGCGCAGATACGCAGTATTTT. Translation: CACPLGGADTQYF.

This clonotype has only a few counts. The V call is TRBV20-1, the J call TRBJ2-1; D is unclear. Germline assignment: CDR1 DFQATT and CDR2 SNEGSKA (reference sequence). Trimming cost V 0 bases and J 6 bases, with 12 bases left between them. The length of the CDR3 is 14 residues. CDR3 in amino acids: CSARDGPRGNEQFF. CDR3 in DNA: TGCAGTGCTAGAGATGGGCCACGCGGCAATGAGCAGTTCTTC.

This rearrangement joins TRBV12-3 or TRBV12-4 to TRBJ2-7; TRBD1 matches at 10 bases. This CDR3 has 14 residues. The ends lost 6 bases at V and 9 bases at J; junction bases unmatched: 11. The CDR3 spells CASSYRAGTGVQYF. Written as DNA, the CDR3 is TGTGCCAGCAGCTACCGAGCCGGGACAGGGGTGCAGTACTTC.

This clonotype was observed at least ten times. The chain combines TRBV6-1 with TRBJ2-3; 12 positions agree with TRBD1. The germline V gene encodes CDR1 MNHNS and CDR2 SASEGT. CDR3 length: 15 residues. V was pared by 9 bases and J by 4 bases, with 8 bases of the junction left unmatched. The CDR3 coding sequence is TGTGCCAGTTTATCCGGGACAGGGGGCCCAGATACGCAGTATTTT. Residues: CASLSGTGGPDTQYF.

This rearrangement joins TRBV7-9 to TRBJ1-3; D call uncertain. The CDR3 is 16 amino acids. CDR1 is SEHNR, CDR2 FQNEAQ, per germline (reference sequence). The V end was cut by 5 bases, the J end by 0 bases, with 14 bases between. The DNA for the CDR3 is TGTGCCAGCAGCCCCCGGGCAGACTTCTCTGGAAACACCATATATTTT. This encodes CASSPRADFSGNTIYF.

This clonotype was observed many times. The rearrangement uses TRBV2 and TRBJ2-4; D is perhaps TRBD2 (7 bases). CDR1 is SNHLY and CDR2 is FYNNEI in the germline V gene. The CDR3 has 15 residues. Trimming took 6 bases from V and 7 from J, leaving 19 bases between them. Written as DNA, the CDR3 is TGTGCCAGCAGCATATCGGGGACTACAGGGAACATTCAGTACTTC. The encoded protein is CASSISGTTGNIQYF.

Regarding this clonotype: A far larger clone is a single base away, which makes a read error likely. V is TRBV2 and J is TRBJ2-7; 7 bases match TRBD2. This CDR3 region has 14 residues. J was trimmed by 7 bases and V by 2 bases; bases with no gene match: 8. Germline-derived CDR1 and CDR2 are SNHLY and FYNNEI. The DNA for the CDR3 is TGTGCCAGCAGTGAACGGGAGGCTTACAATGAGCAGTACTTC. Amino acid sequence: CASSEREAYNEQYF.

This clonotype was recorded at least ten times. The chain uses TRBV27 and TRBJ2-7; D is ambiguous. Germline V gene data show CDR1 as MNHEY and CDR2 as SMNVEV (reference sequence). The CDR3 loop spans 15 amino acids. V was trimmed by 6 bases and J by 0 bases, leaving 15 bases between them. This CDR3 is CASRAAFDNSYEQYF. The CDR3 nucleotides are TGTGCCAGCAGAGCCGCTTTCGACAACTCCTACGAGCAGTACTTC.

CDR3 in DNA: TGTGCCAGCGGCGAGCAGTACTTC. As protein: CASGEQYF. The chain is built from TRBV2 and TRBJ2-7; D ambiguous. The germline CDR1 and CDR2 sequences are SNHLY and FYNNEI. Trimming pared 8 bases from V and 6 bases from J, leaving 2 bases between. The CDR3 sequence is 8 residues long.

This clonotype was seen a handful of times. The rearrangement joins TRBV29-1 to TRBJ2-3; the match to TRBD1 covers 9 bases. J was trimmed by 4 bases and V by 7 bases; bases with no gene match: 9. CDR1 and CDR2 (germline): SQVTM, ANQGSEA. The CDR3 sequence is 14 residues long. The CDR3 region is CSASPGTGSDTQYF. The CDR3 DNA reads TGCAGCGCCTCCCCCGGGACAGGGTCAGATACGCAGTATTTT.

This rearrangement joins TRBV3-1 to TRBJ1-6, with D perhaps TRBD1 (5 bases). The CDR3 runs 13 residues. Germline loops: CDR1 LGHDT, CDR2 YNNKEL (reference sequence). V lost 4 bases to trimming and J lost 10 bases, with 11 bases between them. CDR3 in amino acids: CASSRGGNSPLHF. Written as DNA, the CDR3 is TGTGCCAGCAGCCGGGGGGGAAACTCACCCCTCCACTTT. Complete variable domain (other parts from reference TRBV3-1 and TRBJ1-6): DTAVSQTPKYLVTQMGNDKSIKCEQNLGHDTMYWYKQDSKKFLKIMFSYNNKELIINETVPNRFSPKSPDKAHLNLHINSLELGDSAVYFCASSRGGNSPLHFGNGTRLTVT.

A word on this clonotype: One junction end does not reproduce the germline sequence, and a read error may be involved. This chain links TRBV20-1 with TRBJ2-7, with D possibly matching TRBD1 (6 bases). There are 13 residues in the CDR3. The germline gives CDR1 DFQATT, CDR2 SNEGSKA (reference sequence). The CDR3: CSARDRGQNERYF. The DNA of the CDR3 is TGCAGTGCTAGAGATCGCGGACAGAACGAGCGGTACTTC.

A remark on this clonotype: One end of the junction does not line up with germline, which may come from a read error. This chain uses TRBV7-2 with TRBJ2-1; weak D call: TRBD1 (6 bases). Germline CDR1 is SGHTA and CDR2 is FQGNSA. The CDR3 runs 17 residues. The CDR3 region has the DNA TGTGCCAGCAGCTTAGCATTCGGACAGAGACACTACGATGAGCAGTTCTTC. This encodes CASSLAFGQRHYDEQFF.

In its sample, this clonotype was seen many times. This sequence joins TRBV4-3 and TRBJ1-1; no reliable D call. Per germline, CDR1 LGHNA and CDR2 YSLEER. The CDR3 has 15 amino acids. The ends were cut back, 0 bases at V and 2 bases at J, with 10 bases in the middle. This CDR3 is CASSQEQTFNTEAFF. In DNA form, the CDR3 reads TGCGCCAGCAGCCAAGAGCAGACATTCAACACTGAAGCTTTCTTT.